This TCR beta chain derives from a study of OX40 agonist ivuxolimab in advanced cancers. Some clones are missing from TCRdb's copy, which holds only in-frame ones; the method was immunoSEQ multiplex PCR. Altogether roughly 35,000 clones are present, about 86% being singletons, with the ten largest covering over 1.1%. V lost 3 bases and J lost 3, with 9 bases in between. CDR3 size: 12 residues. Looked up from germline, CDR1 is GTSNPN and CDR2 is SVGIG (reference sequence). The sequencing here drew on CD4+ or CD8+ T cells sorted from blood, taken in a trial of the OX40 agonist ivuxolimab. This rearrangement joins TRBV30 to TRBJ2-7, with D possibly TRBD2 on 6 matching bases. The TCR sequence derives from an adult with an advanced solid tumor such as melanoma, head and neck, liver or kidney cancer. CDR3 nucleotides: TGTGCCTGGAGCTCCGGGAGCTACGAGCAGTACTTC. It codes for CAWSSGSYEQYF.